This entry describes one T cell receptor (beta chain). The data are from a study of T cell changes during pregnancy in multiple sclerosis. Assay used: immunoSEQ multiplex PCR; TCRdb lists only in-frame clones, some missing. The data show 35,000 to 45,000 clones, 87% seen once. The V gene end was trimmed by 6 bases and the J gene end by 1 base; junction bases not matched to a gene: 5. The CDR3 is 15 residues long. The germline gives CDR1 SGHNT, CDR2 YENEEA. This receptor was identified in a female donor with multiple sclerosis, enrolled in a pregnancy study. The source material was CD4+ T cells from peripheral blood mononuclear cells, sampled after pregnancy. The chain uses TRBV11-3 and TRBJ2-2, with 7 bases that match TRBD1. The CDR3 loop is CASSIGGRNTGELFF. CDR3 DNA sequence: TGTGCCAGCAGTATAGGGGGCCGGAACACCGGGGAGCTGTTTTTT.